The 3 T cell receptor beta chains listed next were all sequenced from one sample in a study of OX40 agonist ivuxolimab in advanced cancers. Receptor libraries were prepared by the immunoSEQ multiplex PCR assay. Not all clones reach the TCRdb copy of this immuneACCESS table, which keeps in-frame sequences only. Checked studies attribute under half of the gap to unresolved V genes and leave the rest unexplained. In all, the sample holds about 83,000 clones, and approximately 85% of those were seen once. The ten biggest clones cover 0.65% to 0.8% of the sample. Sample: CD4+ or CD8+ T cells sorted from blood, taken in a trial of the OX40 agonist ivuxolimab. The source is an adult with an advanced solid tumor such as melanoma, head and neck, liver or kidney cancer.

The rearrangement links TRBV18 to TRBJ1-6; D is possibly TRBD1 (6 bases). Germline assignment: CDR1 KGHSH and CDR2 LQKENI. This CDR3 comprises 15 residues. With 2 bases removed from V and 7 bases from J, the gap between germline ends came to 12 bases. The DNA of the CDR3 is TGTGCCAGCTCACCAACAGGGTCGCTGAATTCACCCCTCCACTTT. Translating gives CASSPTGSLNSPLHF.

The rearrangement links TRBV18 to TRBJ2-3, with TRBD1 matching over 8 bases. J lost 4 bases, V lost 2 bases, and 2 bases had no gene match. CDR3 size: 14 residues. Germline V gives CDR1 KGHSH, CDR2 LQKENI. This chain's CDR3 is CASSPYRGADTQYF. The DNA for the CDR3 is TGTGCCAGCTCACCATACAGGGGGGCAGATACGCAGTATTTT.

The chain employs TRBV7-3 and TRBJ1-4; D call uncertain. Trimming cost V 5 bases and J 7 bases, with 20 bases left between them. Germline CDR1 is SGHTA and CDR2 is FQGTGA. This CDR3 is 16 amino acids long. CDR3 residues: CASSQNPPGQGEKLFF. The DNA for the CDR3 is TGTGCCAGCAGCCAAAACCCCCCTGGCCAAGGTGAAAAACTGTTTTTT.